Presented here are 15 T cell receptor beta chains from one specimen sequenced in a study of cytomegalovirus exposure and HLA in healthy donors. Amplification used 60 Vbeta primers and 13 Jbeta primers. Measured with immunoSEQ multiplex PCR; TCRdb has only the in-frame clones, and not every one. The table includes 110,000 or so clones, 60% to 80% detected once. The sample comprised PBMCs. Source of these receptors: a man aged 45-65 years in good health and CMV-seropositive.

This chain links TRBV5-1 with TRBJ2-5; D ambiguous. The V end was cut by 3 bases, the J end by 5 bases, with 11 bases between. The germline V gene encodes CDR1 SGHRS and CDR2 YFSETQ. The CDR3 sequence is 13 residues long. CDR3 loop: CASSYSTRETQYF. DNA for the CDR3: TGCGCCAGCAGCTACTCTACCCGGGAGACCCAGTACTTC.

The V gene is TRBV7-2, the J gene TRBJ1-1, with a weak D call TRBD1 (6 bases). This CDR3 has 17 amino acids. Germline-derived CDR1 and CDR2 are SGHTA and FQGNSA. Trimming removed 4 bases at V and 1 base at J, with 19 bases between. This CDR3 reads CASSSLNTGQRNTEAFF. The CDR3 coding sequence is TGTGCCAGCAGCTCTCTAAATACCGGACAGAGGAACACTGAAGCTTTCTTT.

This clone was found once. This chain connects TRBV7-8 to TRBJ2-5; 11 bases agree with TRBD2. The last part of the DNA fits TRBJ2-7 better; the J call may be wrong. This CDR3 spans 19 amino acids. The germline V gene has CDR1 SGHVS and CDR2 FQNEAQ. CDR3 in amino acids: CASRRTLAGGATFSYEQYF. The CDR3 DNA reads TGTGCCAGCAGGCGTACCCTAGCGGGAGGAGCTACGTTCTCCTACGAGCAGTACTTC.

The chain uses TRBV5-1 and TRBJ2-5, with TRBD2 matching over 12 bases. The J segment lost 0 bases and the V segment lost 4 bases, leaving 4 bases of the junction unmatched. There are 16 residues in the CDR3. Germline V gives CDR1 SGHRS, CDR2 YFSETQ. The CDR3, as DNA: TGCGCCAGCAGCCCCGGACTAGCGGGATACCAAGAGACCCAGTACTTC. Translated, it gives CASSPGLAGYQETQYF.

The chain uses TRBV5-8 and TRBJ2-1, with TRBD2 matching over 9 bases. With 0 bases clipped from V and 3 bases from J, the junction kept 1 base outside the gene matches. CDR3 length: 15 amino acids. Germline values: CDR1 SGHTS, CDR2 YDEGEE. The DNA of the CDR3 is TGTGCCAGCAGCTTGGGGACTAGCGTCTACAATGAGCAGTTCTTC. Protein: CASSLGTSVYNEQFF.

This clone was seen a few times. The sample contains more than one DNA sequence encoding this CDR3. This chain links TRBV6-5 with TRBJ1-5; 7 positions match TRBD1. Per germline, CDR1 MNHEY and CDR2 SVGAGI. CDR3 length equals 14 residues. J gave up 5 bases and V 5 bases, and 6 bases lay outside the gene matches. The CDR3 spells CASSLRDRHQPQHF. DNA for the CDR3: TGTGCCAGCAGTCTGAGGGACAGACATCAGCCCCAGCATTTT.

Only one count was recorded for this clone. The chain recombines TRBV10-3 with TRBJ2-3; 11 bases align to TRBD2. This CDR3 region has 17 residues. Germline-derived CDR1 and CDR2 are ENHRY and SYGVKD. The ends lost 5 bases at V and 5 bases at J; junction bases unmatched: 12. CDR3 DNA: TGTGCCATCAGTACCGGGACTAGCGGCACTAGGGAAGATACGCAGTATTTT. This gives the protein CAISTGTSGTREDTQYF.

This clone was seen a handful of times. The chain employs TRBV10-2 and TRBJ1-1; D gene ambiguous. This CDR3 is built from 16 residues. Germline V gene sequence: CDR1 WSHSY, CDR2 SAAADI. Trimming removed 2 bases from V and 4 bases from J, with 17 bases in between. CDR3 sequence: CASSEPLLFPGTEAFF. CDR3 sequence (DNA): TGCGCCAGCAGTGAGCCGCTCCTCTTTCCGGGCACTGAAGCTTTCTTT.

The chain recombines TRBV28 with TRBJ1-4, with 7 positions matching TRBD1. CDR1 and CDR2 from the germline V gene are MDHEN and SYDVKM. CDR3 length: 15 amino acids. The trim removed 5 bases at V and 8 bases at J, leaving 11 bases unmatched. Here the CDR3 DNA reads TGTGCCAGCAGTGCCCCCGGACAGGATTTCGAAAAACTGTTTTTT. Protein product: CASSAPGQDFEKLFF.

The chain couples TRBV27 to TRBJ2-7; 8 bases are a match to TRBD2. The V gene end was trimmed by 8 bases and the J gene end by 5 bases; junction bases not matched to a gene: 11. Germline V gene lookup returns CDR1 MNHEY and CDR2 SMNVEV (reference sequence). The CDR3 covers 14 residues. CDR3 protein: CASSPLAGGNEQYF. In DNA, the CDR3 is TGTGCCAGCTCCCCCCTCGCGGGAGGAAACGAGCAGTACTTC.

In this sample, this clone turned up a few times. The chain is built from TRBV25-1 and TRBJ2-5, with TRBD2 matching over 9 bases. The J call is doubtful: the DNA matches TRBJ2-7 better. CDR3 length: 16 amino acids. Germline-derived CDR1 and CDR2 are MGHDK and SYGVNS. This CDR3 is CASSEGSGSPSYEQYF. The CDR3 DNA sequence: TGTGCCAGCAGTGAAGGTAGCGGGAGCCCTTCCTACGAGCAGTACTTC.

J is TRBJ1-6 and V is TRBV10-3; 9 bases agree with TRBD1. This CDR3 contains 15 residues. Per germline, CDR1 ENHRY and CDR2 SYGVKD. Trimming removed 4 bases from V and 10 bases from J; junction bases left unmatched: 8. The DNA of the CDR3 is TGTGCCATCAGTGCCCGGACAGGGGAGGACTCACCCCTCCACTTT. Translating gives CAISARTGEDSPLHF.

The J gene is TRBJ2-4, the V gene TRBV5-8, with 12 bases identical to TRBD2. This CDR3 region has 16 residues. The ends lost 2 bases at V and 7 bases at J; junction bases unmatched: 7. Germline V gene sequence: CDR1 SGHTS, CDR2 YDEGEE. CDR3 DNA sequence: TGTGCCAGCAGCTTCATGACTAGCGGGAGAGAGAACATTCAGTACTTC. Amino acids: CASSFMTSGRENIQYF.

The CDR3, as DNA: TGTGCCAGCAGCGCCAGGGACAGCGCAAGGGATGAGCAGTTCTTC. Translated: CASSARDSARDEQFF. This chain links TRBV6-1 with TRBJ2-1; 7 nucleotides line up with TRBD1. The V and J ends lost 6 bases and 8 bases, in that order; junction bases with no gene match: 13. This CDR3 has 15 amino acids. Germline CDR1 MNHNS, CDR2 SASEGT.

V gene TRBV13 combines with J gene TRBJ2-1; TRBD2 is a possible D gene (5 bases). The V end lost 1 base, the J end lost 0 bases, and 10 bases lay between the germline ends. CDR3 length: 16 residues. CDR1 is PRHDT, CDR2 FYEKMQ, per germline (reference sequence). Written as DNA, the CDR3 is TGTGCCAGCAGCTTAGAGCTGGGGAGCTCCTACAATGAGCAGTTCTTC. Residues: CASSLELGSSYNEQFF.